This passage covers 19 T cell receptor beta chains from one sample sequenced in a study of cytomegalovirus exposure and HLA in healthy donors. This PCR relied on a set of 60 Vbeta primers and 13 Jbeta primers. The repertoire was sequenced with immunoSEQ multiplex PCR; TCRdb's copy has only in-frame clones and lacks some. Of some 130,000 clones in the sample, roughly 70% are singletons; the top ten hold around 3.1%. The specimen sequenced was PBMCs. Receptor source: a middle-aged man in good health and CMV-seronegative.

The rearrangement links TRBV7-9 to TRBJ2-3, with 7 bases matching TRBD2. The CDR3 is made up of 13 amino acids. Germline lookup yields CDR1 SEHNR and CDR2 FQNEAQ (reference sequence). V gave up 4 bases and J gave up 6 bases; unmatched junction bases: 4. CDR3 bases: TGTGCCAGCAGCTGGCTAGCGGCGGATACGCAGTATTTT. Translating gives CASSWLAADTQYF.

J is TRBJ2-5 and V is TRBV7-2; TRBD2 is a possible D gene (6 bases). Germline CDR1 reads SGHTA; CDR2 reads FQGNSA. With 2 bases removed from V and 5 bases from J, the gap between germline ends came to 12 bases. The CDR3 sequence is 14 residues long. CDR3 nucleotides: TGTGCCAGCAGCTTAACCCGGAGCGGGGAGACCCAGTACTTC. Its translation is CASSLTRSGETQYF.

To note about this clone: The sample holds other DNA sequences that translate to the same CDR3. V and J are TRBV7-3 and TRBJ2-1; 9 bases are shared with TRBD2. The V and J ends lost 5 bases and 2 bases, in that order; junction bases with no gene match: 4. The CDR3 runs 15 residues. Germline values: CDR1 SGHTA, CDR2 FQGTGA. Written as DNA, the CDR3 is TGTGCCAGCAGCCCGACTAGCGGAACCTACAATGAGCAGTTCTTC. Its protein is CASSPTSGTYNEQFF.

CDR3 loop: CASSLGLTKPTDTQYF. CDR3 nucleotide sequence: TGTGCCAGCAGCTTAGGTCTTACAAAACCGACAGATACGCAGTATTTT. This chain uses TRBV7-9 with TRBJ2-3; D call uncertain. Germline V gene data show CDR1 as SEHNR and CDR2 as FQNEAQ (reference sequence). This CDR3 region has 16 residues. The V gene lost 1 base and the J gene lost 3 bases, with 14 bases spanning the gap.

The chain has TRBV7-3 and TRBJ2-5; 16 nucleotides agree with TRBD2. The germline V gene has CDR1 SGHTA and CDR2 FQGTGA. The ends lost 5 bases at V and 0 bases at J; junction bases unmatched: 12. The CDR3 contains 20 residues. CDR3 protein: CASSVNVPGLAGGYQETQYF. CDR3 nucleotide sequence: TGTGCCAGCAGCGTAAACGTTCCGGGACTAGCGGGGGGGTACCAAGAGACCCAGTACTTC.

V gene TRBV18 combines with J gene TRBJ1-4, with a possible D match to TRBD1 (6 bases). Looked up from germline, CDR1 is KGHSH and CDR2 is LQKENI. The ends were cut back, 5 bases at V and 4 bases at J, with 14 bases in the middle. The CDR3 loop spans 15 amino acids. The CDR3 DNA follows: TGTGCCAGCTCAACCAGACAGGACAATAATGAAAAACTGTTTTTT. Translating gives CASSTRQDNNEKLFF. The complete variable domain, with remaining parts taken from reference TRBV18 and TRBJ1-4, reads NAGVMQNPRHLVRRRGQEARLRCSPMKGHSHVYWYRQLPEEGLKFMVYLQKENIIDESGMPKERFSAEFPKEGPSILRIQQVVRGDSAAYFCASSTRQDNNEKLFFGSGTQLSVL.

With regard to this clone: This sample also contains other DNA sequences that code for the same CDR3. The chain employs TRBV5-4 and TRBJ1-3; possible D gene TRBD1, 6 bases. The length of the CDR3 is 14 residues. V was shortened by 0 bases and J by 4 bases, with 8 bases between the two germline ends. Germline assignment: CDR1 SGHNT and CDR2 YYREEE (reference sequence). CDR3 nucleotide sequence: TGTGCCAGCAGCTTGGGGACAGCAGGAAACACCATATATTTT. Translation gives CASSLGTAGNTIYF.

CDR3: CASSGAGTAIDAGYTF. The CDR3 DNA reads TGTGCCAGCAGTGGGGCGGGGACCGCGATTGATGCGGGCTACACCTTC. The chain carries TRBV25-1 and TRBJ1-2; the D gene is possibly TRBD1 (5 bases). This CDR3 has 16 residues. The germline gives CDR1 MGHDK, CDR2 SYGVNS. Trimming stripped 4 bases from V and 8 bases from J, with 23 bases between.

The chain uses TRBV5-1 and TRBJ2-3, with 7 nucleotides matching TRBD2. Germline values: CDR1 SGHRS, CDR2 YFSETQ. CDR3 length equals 16 residues. The V segment lost 0 bases and the J segment 2 bases; nucleotides outside the gene matches: 6. The CDR3 coding sequence is TGCGCCAGCAGCTTGGAGGGCGGGGGTATCACAGATACGCAGTATTTT. It is translated as CASSLEGGGITDTQYF.

The chain couples TRBV27 to TRBJ1-2; D is unresolved. The length of the CDR3 is 14 residues. In germline, CDR1 is MNHEY, CDR2 SMNVEV (reference sequence). V was cut by 6 bases and J by 4 bases, with 15 bases left in between. CDR3 coding DNA: TGTGCCAGCAGGTCGGGAGAGAGGAGCTATGGCTACACCTTC. It is translated as CASRSGERSYGYTF.

This chain connects TRBV9 to TRBJ2-1, with D possibly TRBD2 on 7 matching bases. This CDR3 contains 16 residues. The V end was cut by 3 bases, the J end by 2 bases, with 15 bases between. Germline V CDR1 and CDR2: SGDLS, YYNGEE. The CDR3 here is CASSALGGGTYNEQFF. The CDR3 region has the DNA TGTGCCAGCAGCGCCCTCGGCGGGGGCACCTACAATGAGCAGTTCTTC.

This chain links TRBV30 with TRBJ2-7; D might be TRBD1 (5 bases). Germline-derived CDR1 and CDR2 are GTSNPN and SVGIG (reference sequence). V lost 4 bases, J lost 2 bases, and 6 bases lay in between. This CDR3 region has 11 residues. The CDR3 DNA reads TGTGCCTGGAAGACAGCCTACGAGCAGTACTTC. The encoded protein is CAWKTAYEQYF.

In nucleotides, the CDR3 is TGCAGCGTCACCCAACTAGCGGGGTACCAAGAGACCCAGTACTTC. Translating it yields CSVTQLAGYQETQYF. This chain joins TRBV29-1 and TRBJ2-5; TRBD2 matches 10 bases. V was pared by 6 bases and J by 0 bases, with 7 bases of the junction left unmatched. The germline CDR1 and CDR2 sequences are SQVTM and ANQGSEA. There are 15 residues in the CDR3.

The J gene is TRBJ1-4, the V gene TRBV9; D might be TRBD1 (5 bases). The germline V gene has CDR1 SGDLS and CDR2 YYNGEE. The CDR3 is 14 residues long. Trimming stripped 2 bases from V and 6 bases from J, with 11 bases between. CDR3 amino acids: CASSVRLGDEKLFF. The CDR3, as DNA: TGTGCCAGCAGCGTTAGGCTAGGGGATGAAAAACTGTTTTTT. Together with reference TRBV9 and TRBJ1-4, the CDR3 gives the full variable domain: DSGVTQTPKHLITATGQRVTLRCSPRSGDLSVYWYQQSLDQGLQFLIQYYNGEERAKGNILERFSAQQFPDLHSELNLSSLELGDSALYFCASSVRLGDEKLFFGSGTQLSVL.

The gene calls are TRBV15 and TRBJ2-3, with TRBD2 as a possible D gene (5 bases). Germline loops: CDR1 LNHNV, CDR2 YYDKDF (reference sequence). CDR3 length: 13 residues. The V end lost 4 bases, the J end lost 3 bases, and 8 bases lay between the germline ends. CDR3 amino acids: CATSNGVTDTQYF. The CDR3 coding sequence is TGTGCCACCAGCAACGGGGTTACAGATACGCAGTATTTT.

J is TRBJ2-3 and V is TRBV10-3, with 7 bases aligning to TRBD1. The germline V gene has CDR1 ENHRY and CDR2 SYGVKD. V was clipped by 6 bases and J by 2 bases; unmatched bases: 11. CDR3 length equals 16 residues. In DNA form, the CDR3 reads TGTGCCATCAGCACCCGACAGGGACCCACCACAGATACGCAGTATTTT. The encoded protein is CAISTRQGPTTDTQYF.

The DNA for the CDR3 is TGTGCCAGCTCACCGGACGGGACTTCGGATGAGCAGTACTTC. Its protein is CASSPDGTSDEQYF. The V and J genes are TRBV18 and TRBJ2-7, with D tentatively TRBD2 (6 bases). V was trimmed by 3 bases and J by 7 bases, leaving 16 bases between them. Germline lookup yields CDR1 KGHSH and CDR2 LQKENI. This CDR3 has 14 amino acids.

This chain connects TRBV5-1 to TRBJ1-5, with D possibly TRBD1 on 5 matching bases. The CDR3 runs 15 residues. Looked up from germline, CDR1 is SGHRS and CDR2 is YFSETQ. Trimming left V 0 bases short and J 0 bases short, with 7 bases between. The CDR3 protein is CASSLGQNSNQPQHF. As DNA, the CDR3 is TGCGCCAGCAGCTTGGGACAGAATAGCAATCAGCCCCAGCATTTT.

The chain employs TRBV27 and TRBJ2-3; 9 bases agree with TRBD2. The CDR3 length is 15 residues. The germline CDR1 and CDR2 sequences are MNHEY and SMNVEV (reference sequence). V lost 3 bases to trimming and J lost 3 bases; unmatched junction nucleotides: 4. For the CDR3, the DNA is TGTGCCAGCAGTTTTGGTAGCGGGGGAACAGATACGCAGTATTTT. Protein sequence: CASSFGSGGTDTQYF.